The 20 T cell receptor beta chains listed next were all sequenced from one sample in a study of radiotherapy plus CTLA-4 blockade in lung cancer. Profiling relied on immunoSEQ multiplex PCR, and the TCRdb table lists in-frame clones only, not all of them. This table holds roughly 90,000 clones, 78% found once. Sequencing used peripheral blood, obtained from a patient treated with radiotherapy plus ipilimumab. Receptors were obtained from a human donor with non-small cell lung cancer who had a partial response to radiotherapy plus ipilimumab. Some clones in this sample may be carry-over from other donors' samples.

V and J are TRBV5-6 and TRBJ2-1, with D possibly being TRBD1 (6 bases). This CDR3 is 15 amino acids long. Germline CDR1 is SGHDT and CDR2 is YYEEEE. Between the trimmed V and J ends, which lost 4 bases and 4 bases, there was a span of 15 bases. The CDR3 nucleotides read TGTGCCAGCAGCCTACAGGGAGTATTTTACAATGAGCAGTTCTTC. It is translated as CASSLQGVFYNEQFF. Based on the CDR3 plus reference TRBV5-6 and TRBJ2-1, the full variable domain is DAGVTQSPTHLIKTRGQQVTLRCSPKSGHDTVSWYQQALGQGPQFIFQYYEEEERQRGNFPDRFSGHQFPNYSSELNVNALLLGDSALYLCASSLQGVFYNEQFFGPGTRLTVL.

This chain uses TRBV11-2 with TRBJ2-3; a weak D match, TRBD2 (5 bases). The CDR3 runs 17 residues. Germline CDR1 reads SGHAT; CDR2 reads FQNNGV. V dropped 2 bases and J dropped 1 base, with 16 bases sitting between them. The CDR3 spells CASSLTLSGSGTDTQYF. CDR3 nucleotide sequence: TGTGCCAGCAGCTTAACTCTATCGGGGAGCGGCACAGATACGCAGTATTTT.

This chain links TRBV7-9 with TRBJ2-2; 9 nucleotides align to TRBD2. Germline loops: CDR1 SEHNR, CDR2 FQNEAQ (reference sequence). V trimming: 5 bases; J trimming: 4 bases; junction bases outside the gene matches: 5. The CDR3 spans 15 residues. Written as DNA, the CDR3 is TGTGCCAGCAGCCCTCTTAGCGGGAGCACCGGGGAGCTGTTTTTT. It is translated as CASSPLSGSTGELFF. Variable domain in full (rest from reference TRBV7-9 and TRBJ2-2): DTGVSQNPRHKITKRGQNVTFRCDPISEHNRLYWYRQTLGQGPEFLTYFQNEAQLEKSRLLSDRFSAERPKGSFSTLEIQRTEQGDSAMYLCASSPLSGSTGELFFGEGSRLTVL.

The rearrangement uses TRBV5-5 and TRBJ1-2; D ambiguous. CDR3 size: 15 residues. The V and J ends lost 0 bases and 0 bases respectively, with 9 bases between them. Germline values: CDR1 SGHKS, CDR2 YYEKEE (reference sequence). The DNA for the CDR3 is TGTGCCAGCAGCTTGGTAGTGAACCCTAACTATGGCTACACCTTC. Translation: CASSLVVNPNYGYTF.

This sequence joins TRBV28 and TRBJ1-1; unclear D gene. CDR1 MDHEN and CDR2 SYDVKM come from the germline V gene. This CDR3 is built from 14 residues. The V gene lost 2 bases and the J gene lost 4 bases, with 11 bases spanning the gap. The DNA of the CDR3 is TGTGCCAGCAGTTTAAGCGGGGTCGCCACTGAAGCTTTCTTT. It is translated as CASSLSGVATEAFF. The variable domain in full, with the rest retrieved from reference TRBV28 and TRBJ1-1, is DVKVTQSSRYLVKRTGEKVFLECVQDMDHENMFWYRQDPGLGLRLIYFSYDVKMKEKGDIPEGYSVSREKKERFSLILESASTNQTSMYLCASSLSGVATEAFFGQGTRLTVV.

The V gene is TRBV7-9, the J gene TRBJ2-3; 8 bases align to TRBD2. The CDR3 extends over 17 amino acids. Trimming at V came to 5 bases and at J to 0 bases, leaving 10 bases not matched to a gene. Germline CDR1 and CDR2: SEHNR and FQNEAQ (reference sequence). The CDR3 DNA follows: TGTGCCAGCAGCCCCCGGGGGGGCGGTTCTAGCACAGATACGCAGTATTTT. As protein: CASSPRGGGSSTDTQYF.

The rearrangement uses TRBV7-9 and TRBJ2-7, with TRBD1 as a possible D gene (5 bases). The length of the CDR3 is 16 residues. The germline gives CDR1 SEHNR, CDR2 FQNEAQ (reference sequence). V shed 5 bases and J shed 1 base, with 18 bases lying between them. CDR3 coding DNA: TGTGCCAGCAGCCGGACGCACACGCGACAGTCCTACGAGCAGTACTTC. This gives the protein CASSRTHTRQSYEQYF.

This clone was seen ten or more times. The gene calls are TRBV18 and TRBJ2-7; a weak D match, TRBD2 (5 bases). Germline lookup yields CDR1 KGHSH and CDR2 LQKENI. The V and J ends lost 6 bases and 9 bases respectively, with 15 bases between them. The length of the CDR3 is 12 residues. In DNA form, the CDR3 reads TGTGCCAGCTCTCCGGAGAGCGGAGGGCAGTACTTC. Its protein is CASSPESGGQYF.

V is TRBV5-1 and J is TRBJ2-1; 11 nucleotides match TRBD2. CDR3 length: 15 amino acids. Trimming at V came to 3 bases and at J to 6 bases, leaving 5 bases not matched to a gene. Germline-derived CDR1 and CDR2 are SGHRS and YFSETQ. The CDR3 DNA sequence: TGCGCCAGCAGCTCGACTAGCGGGATCGGCAATGAGCAGTTCTTC. As protein: CASSSTSGIGNEQFF.

V is TRBV19 and J is TRBJ1-6, with TRBD1 identical over 7 bases. Trimming removed 5 bases from V and 6 bases from J; junction bases left unmatched: 10. The CDR3 sequence is 16 residues long. Per germline, CDR1 LNHDA and CDR2 SQIVND (reference sequence). The CDR3 protein is CASSLRGQIPNSPLHF. The CDR3 DNA reads as TGTGCCAGTAGTCTCCGGGGACAGATCCCTAATTCACCCCTCCACTTT.

The CDR3 nucleotides read TGTGCCAGCAAGCCGGGGGATTTCTATGGCTACACCTTC. Amino acids: CASKPGDFYGYTF. V is TRBV6-5 and J is TRBJ1-2, with TRBD1 as a possible D gene (5 bases). Looked up from germline, CDR1 is MNHEY and CDR2 is SVGAGI. The V end lost 7 bases, the J end lost 4 bases, and 13 bases lay between the germline ends. The CDR3 has 13 residues.

This clone was recorded a few times. The rearrangement joins TRBV6-6 to TRBJ2-7; 7 nucleotides line up with TRBD1. The ends lost 4 bases at V and 3 bases at J; junction bases unmatched: 3. The CDR3 is 13 residues long. Germline values: CDR1 MNHNY, CDR2 SVGAGI (reference sequence). Here the CDR3 reads CASSSNRGYEQYF. The CDR3 nucleotides are TGTGCCAGCAGTTCGAACAGGGGCTACGAGCAGTACTTC.

CDR3 sequence reads: CATSLGSGGVLTGELFF. CDR3 sequence (DNA): TGTGCCACGAGCTTAGGTTCGGGGGGCGTTTTAACCGGGGAGCTGTTTTTT. The rearrangement links TRBV7-3 to TRBJ2-2; tentative D call: TRBD2 (7 bases). Germline V gene sequence: CDR1 SGHTA, CDR2 FQGTGA. The CDR3 extends over 17 amino acids. V gave up 10 bases and J gave up 5 bases, with 26 bases separating them.

The chain carries TRBV2 and TRBJ2-7; TRBD1 might be the D (6 bases). Between the trimmed V and J ends, which lost 5 bases and 4 bases, there was a span of 12 bases. The CDR3 has 13 residues. Germline values: CDR1 SNHLY, CDR2 FYNNEI. In DNA, the CDR3 is TGTGCCAGCAGTATCATCCAGGGGTACGAGCAGTACTTC. Encoded protein: CASSIIQGYEQYF.

Only a few counts were recorded for this clone. The genes are TRBV7-3 and TRBJ2-5, with 11 bases identical to TRBD2. Looked up from germline, CDR1 is SGHTA and CDR2 is FQGTGA. V was pared by 5 bases and J by 5 bases, with 7 bases of the junction left unmatched. CDR3 size: 15 residues. The CDR3 sequence: CASSSSGGAGETQYF. DNA of the CDR3: TGTGCCAGCAGCAGTAGCGGGGGGGCCGGTGAGACCCAGTACTTC.

This chain uses TRBV7-8 with TRBJ1-2; the match to TRBD1 covers 9 bases. Germline V gene sequence: CDR1 SGHVS, CDR2 FQNEAQ. The CDR3 is 14 residues long. Losses at the gene ends were 5 bases for V and 3 bases for J; bases not matched to a gene: 4. CDR3 sequence reads: CASSLDRGDYGYTF. The CDR3 bases are TGTGCCAGCAGCCTTGACAGGGGGGACTATGGCTACACCTTC.

In nucleotides, the CDR3 is TGTGCCAGCACAAAACTTCAGGGGGTAGGTGGCTACACCTTC. Its translation: CASTKLQGVGGYTF. The chain couples TRBV6-5 to TRBJ1-2, with TRBD1 matching 7 bases. The ends lost 7 bases at V and 7 bases at J; junction bases unmatched: 12. This CDR3 is built from 14 residues. CDR1 and CDR2 from the germline V gene are MNHEY and SVGAGI.

The chain is built from TRBV6-5 and TRBJ2-1, with D perhaps matching TRBD1 (5 bases). The CDR3 loop spans 15 amino acids. Trimming took off 6 bases at V and 4 bases at J, with 16 bases between the two ends. In germline, CDR1 is MNHEY, CDR2 SVGAGI. CDR3 amino acids: CASSNQGAEYNEQFF. The CDR3 DNA follows: TGTGCCAGCAGCAACCAAGGGGCGGAGTACAATGAGCAGTTCTTC.

V is TRBV7-2 and J is TRBJ2-4; 7 positions match TRBD1. With V trimmed by 5 bases and J by 0 bases, 7 bases remained unmatched. In germline, CDR1 is SGHTA, CDR2 FQGNSA. The CDR3 has 16 amino acids. Written as DNA, the CDR3 is TGTGCCAGCAGCCCACAGGGGTCCGTAGCCAAAAACATTCAGTACTTC. It is translated as CASSPQGSVAKNIQYF.

The rearrangement uses TRBV10-3 and TRBJ1-6; the D gene is possibly TRBD1 (5 bases). CDR1 is ENHRY and CDR2 is SYGVKD in the germline V gene. This CDR3 has 13 residues. Trimming took 10 bases from V and 9 from J, leaving 16 bases between them. The CDR3: CATGLEGGSPLHF. CDR3 bases: TGTGCCACGGGACTAGAGGGTGGTTCACCCCTCCACTTT.